This T cell receptor beta chain was profiled in a study of T cell changes during pregnancy in multiple sclerosis. Germline V gives CDR1 LNHDA, CDR2 SQIVND (reference sequence). Deletions cut 6 bases from V and 5 bases from J, with 13 bases between. The CDR3 loop spans 13 amino acids. Method: immunoSEQ multiplex PCR; TCRdb's copy keeps in-frame clones and lacks some. The table includes some 42,000 clones, roughly 87% detected once. This TCR was sampled from a female donor with multiple sclerosis, enrolled in a pregnancy study. Sequenced material: CD4+ T cells from peripheral blood mononuclear cells, taken after pregnancy. The chain carries TRBV19 and TRBJ1-1; tentative D call: TRBD1 (6 bases). The CDR3 coding sequence is TGTGCCAGTAGCCCCAGGGGAAATACTGAAGCTTTCTTT. Translation: CASSPRGNTEAFF.